This T cell receptor (beta chain) is drawn from a study of neurological immune-mediated disorders (dated by TCRdb to about 2019). Regarding the study in general: Among the 35 or so multiple sclerosis patients, around 30 had relapsing-remitting MS and 3 had secondary progressive MS. The study compared peripheral blood TCR-beta repertoires of HTLV-I-associated myelopathy (HAM/TSP) patients, multiple sclerosis patients and healthy controls using UMI-based sequencing. Longitudinal samples, technical triplicates and paired sorted CD4+ and CD8+ T-cell subsets, alongside PBMC samples, were included among the 106 TCR-beta libraries. The cohort included some 70 subjects: about 14 with HAM/TSP, roughly 35 with multiple sclerosis, and approximately 20 healthy controls. The paper's findings and limits, for the study overall: The MS cluster showed no association with clinical or MRI features, and the authors stated that larger cohorts are needed. No identical CDR3 amino acid sequences were found to be shared among expanded clones across subjects, suggesting that TCR-beta repertoires were private in all groups. TCR clonal expansion was highest in HAM/TSP patients and lowest in MS patients, with MS patients falling below even healthy controls. In phylogenetic analysis, the repertoires of 18 of 34 MS patients grouped into a cluster of related CDR3 sequences, which suggests a possible signature at the repertoire level.

Libraries from unsorted PBMCs were made from 2 million PBMCs kept in RNAlater at -80 degrees C until RNA extraction. The multiple sclerosis patients were enrolled in a US clinical protocol that evaluated disease progression with magnetic resonance imaging. Peripheral blood was subjected to Ficoll-Hypaque density gradient centrifugation to isolate PBMCs, which were then cryopreserved in liquid nitrogen. cDNA was synthesized by template-switch 5'RACE using a primer with a 10-nucleotide random unique molecular identifier that tagged each TCR transcript. Every sequencing run yielded over 190 million TCR-beta sequences covering 15-18 subjects. Total RNA was extracted with the RNeasy kit. TCR-beta VDJ regions were amplified with primers for the TCR constant region and the 5'RACE anchor, using the KAPA Real-time Library Amplification kit. A first PCR added sample indexes and Illumina adaptors, after which a second PCR increased the library yield. After Ampure bead purification, the roughly 650 bp TCR product was size-selected on a 2% E-gel SizeSelection system. Before pooling, libraries had their quality checked on a Bioanalyzer, their concentration measured with Qubit, and their quantity determined with the Kapa Library Quantification kit. An Illumina HiSeq 2500 sequenced the libraries paired-end 2 x 150 bp. To increase sequence diversity, about 25-31% phiX was spiked into each library pool. The study's processing was this. Quality-filtered reads were processed with the UMI-based MiGEC pipeline, and over 90% of raw TCR sequences were removed by the MiGEC pipeline during error correction. VDJ genes were aligned to IMGT germline references, and clonotypes were defined by unique CDR3 amino acid sequence plus V-J genes. VDJtools evaluated clonal expansion, Shannon diversity and CDR3 relatedness (CalcPairwiseDistances, ClusterSamples); CLCbio workbench built phylogenetic trees. Clones with at least 8 unique UMIs were defined as expanded, with this threshold being based on coefficient-of-variation modelling across technical triplicates. TCRdb cleaned the public reads at Q25 with fastp, built clones with MiXCR and kept in-frame beta chains. Each entry merges the rows of one CDR3 protein and shows their most common DNA and genes. The V and J calls reflect TCRdb's pipeline rather than the authors' work. In all, the sample holds 30,000 to 40,000 distinct CDR3 sequences, and 3.5% to 4% of those were seen once. The ten top clones hold less than 2.5% of the sample.

Trimming removed 0 bases from V and 5 bases from J, leaving 11 bases between the germline ends. CDR1 and CDR2 (SGDLS, YYNGEE) derive from the germline V gene. From the cysteine through the phenylalanine, the CDR3 covers 14 amino acids. Only CDR3 DNA is held: 42 bases, read in frame from base 1. This clonotype showed up many times. Its antigen is not yet known. It has no much larger one-base neighbor in the sample; base qualities were not kept. The sequence came from a young man with multiple sclerosis. Sequencing input: PBMCs. The chain is assembled from TRBV9 and TRBJ2-5, with no confidently assigned D gene. Here is the DNA: TGTGCCAGCAGCGTAGCTGGGGTTGGGGAGACCCAGTACTTC. It codes for CASSVAGVGETQYF.